Below, 29 T cell receptor beta chains from the same sample are listed, as sequenced in a study of blood T cell repertoires in COVID-19. Assay: immunoSEQ multiplex PCR; the TCRdb copy retains only in-frame clones and omits some. The profile shows about 130,000 clones, 75% to 90% of them singletons. The sample consisted of peripheral blood. The source is a human donor in a cohort sampled during active COVID-19.

The chain links TRBV7-8 to TRBJ2-7; D ambiguous. The CDR3 runs to 12 residues. V was trimmed by 2 bases and J by 5 bases, leaving 7 bases between them. The germline V gene encodes CDR1 SGHVS and CDR2 FQNEAQ. The CDR3 nucleotides are TGTGCCAGCAGCTTAAACCCTAACGAGCAGTACTTC. It encodes CASSLNPNEQYF.

The V call is TRBV5-1, the J call TRBJ2-5; 15 bases are shared with TRBD2. This CDR3 is 18 amino acids long. With V trimmed by 3 bases and J by 4 bases, 10 bases remained unmatched. CDR1 is SGHRS and CDR2 is YFSETQ in the germline V gene. The CDR3 region is CASSSGLAGGPTGETQYF. Written as DNA, the CDR3 is TGCGCCAGCAGCTCCGGACTAGCGGGAGGGCCGACGGGAGAGACCCAGTACTTC.

The rearrangement links TRBV27 to TRBJ1-2, with 9 bases lining up with TRBD1. Germline lookup yields CDR1 MNHEY and CDR2 SMNVEV (reference sequence). The junction had 2 bases not matched to a gene; V was cut back by 5 bases and J by 7 bases. The CDR3 sequence is 12 residues long. Here the CDR3 DNA reads TGTGCCAGCAGTATGACAGGGGGTGGCTACACCTTC. It translates to CASSMTGGGYTF.

This chain links TRBV6-5 with TRBJ2-7; D not resolved. CDR1 is MNHEY, CDR2 SVGAGI, per germline. Trimming took off 8 bases at V and 0 bases at J, with 11 bases between the two ends. The CDR3 sequence is 13 residues long. Written as DNA, the CDR3 is TGTGCCAGCCTCGATTTGAGCTCCTACGAGCAGTACTTC. Amino acids: CASLDLSSYEQYF.

The chain employs TRBV6-6 and TRBJ2-7, with TRBD1 matching 7 bases. Germline CDR1 and CDR2: MNHNY and SVGAGI (reference sequence). The CDR3 loop spans 16 amino acids. The ends lost 0 bases at V and 6 bases at J; junction bases unmatched: 11. CDR3 nucleotide sequence: TGTGCCAGCAGTTACTCGTTTGTGACAGGGTATATCGAGCAGTACTTC. As protein: CASSYSFVTGYIEQYF.

The J gene is TRBJ1-2, the V gene TRBV3-1 (or the pseudogene TRBV3-2); D gene ambiguous. This CDR3 is built from 13 residues. Germline CDR1 is LGHDT and CDR2 is YNNKEL (reference sequence). Trimming took 1 base from V and 0 from J, leaving 3 bases between them. The CDR3, as DNA: TGTGCCAGCAGCCAAGCAGCTAACTATGGCTACACCTTC. Amino acid sequence: CASSQAANYGYTF.

The V gene is TRBV4-1, the J gene TRBJ2-1; a weak D match, TRBD2 (6 bases). The CDR3 has 13 amino acids. Germline assignment: CDR1 MGHRA and CDR2 YSYEKL. Between the trimmed V and J ends, which lost 3 bases and 9 bases, there was a span of 12 bases. The CDR3 nucleotides are TGCGCCAGCAGCCACGGGGGAGCGGGTGAGCAGTTCTTC. This sequence encodes CASSHGGAGEQFF.

The chain joins TRBV5-1 to TRBJ2-1, with D perhaps matching TRBD1 (6 bases). V gave up 4 bases and J gave up 8 bases, with 7 bases separating them. The CDR3 has 11 residues. Germline V gives CDR1 SGHRS, CDR2 YFSETQ. The CDR3 is CASSGGYEQFF. As DNA, the CDR3 is TGCGCCAGCAGCGGGGGCTATGAGCAGTTCTTC.

J is TRBJ1-4 and V is TRBV18; D remains unclear. CDR1 and CDR2 from the germline V gene are KGHSH and LQKENI. The V end lost 4 bases, the J end lost 8 bases, and 5 bases lay between the germline ends. This CDR3 contains 11 residues. The CDR3 bases are TGTGCCAGCTCACAACAGGAAAAACTGTTTTTT. Translated: CASSQQEKLFF. Together with reference TRBV18 and TRBJ1-4, the CDR3 gives the full variable domain: NAGVMQNPRHLVRRRGQEARLRCSPMKGHSHVYWYRQLPEEGLKFMVYLQKENIIDESGMPKERFSAEFPKEGPSILRIQQVVRGDSAAYFCASSQQEKLFFGSGTQLSVL.

The rearrangement uses TRBV7-3 and TRBJ1-2, with 8 bases lining up with TRBD1. The junction had 2 bases not matched to a gene; V was cut back by 1 base and J by 7 bases. CDR1 is SGHTA, CDR2 FQGTGA, per germline. The CDR3 is made up of 13 amino acids. The CDR3 spells CASSLRTGSGYTF. The CDR3, as DNA: TGTGCCAGCAGCTTAAGGACAGGGAGTGGCTACACCTTC. The whole variable domain, remainder taken from reference TRBV7-3 and TRBJ1-2, is GAGVSQTPSNKVTEKGKYVELRCDPISGHTALYWYRQSLGQGPEFLIYFQGTGAADDSGLPNDRFFAVRPEGSVSTLKIQRTERGDSAVYLCASSLRTGSGYTFGSGTRLTVV.

In this sample, this clone turned up a few times. The chain is built from TRBV6-5 and TRBJ1-2; 11 bases map to TRBD1. The CDR3 runs 14 residues. J lost 5 bases, V lost 9 bases, and 8 bases had no gene match. Germline loops: CDR1 MNHEY, CDR2 SVGAGI. The CDR3 protein is CASGGTGGNYGYTF. As DNA, the CDR3 is TGTGCCAGTGGAGGGACAGGGGGAAATTATGGCTACACCTTC.

In DNA, the CDR3 is TGTGCCAGCAGTGATGGACTATATGGTGAGCAGTTCTTC. Its translation is CASSDGLYGEQFF. V gene TRBV6-1 combines with J gene TRBJ2-1; tentative D call: TRBD2 (6 bases). Trimming cost V 3 bases and J 9 bases, with 12 bases left between them. This CDR3 comprises 13 residues. Per the germline V gene, CDR1 is MNHNS and CDR2 is SASEGT.

The chain uses TRBV6-5 and TRBJ2-7; 7 bases map to TRBD2. CDR3 length: 15 amino acids. V was clipped by 6 bases and J by 5 bases; unmatched bases: 13. CDR1 and CDR2 from the germline V gene are MNHEY and SVGAGI. The CDR3 protein is CASSAGSSGEDEQYV. The CDR3 nucleotides read TGTGCCAGCAGCGCCGGGAGCAGCGGGGAGGACGAGCAGTACGTC.

CDR3: CASSGRSNQPQHF. The CDR3 nucleotides read TGTGCCAGCAGCGGGAGGAGCAATCAGCCCCAGCATTTT. The chain recombines TRBV6-5 with TRBJ1-5; D is unclear. This CDR3 spans 13 amino acids. Trimming took off 6 bases at V and 1 base at J, with 7 bases between the two ends. Germline V gene sequence: CDR1 MNHEY, CDR2 SVGAGI.

This clone showed up just a few times. The V gene is TRBV2, the J gene TRBJ2-1; D gene ambiguous. In germline, CDR1 is SNHLY, CDR2 FYNNEI. This CDR3 has 16 amino acids. Trimming removed 3 bases at V and 0 bases at J, with 12 bases between. The CDR3 is CASSELGQSSYNEQFF. CDR3 nucleotides: TGTGCCAGCAGTGAGTTGGGCCAGAGCTCCTACAATGAGCAGTTCTTC.

The genes are TRBV4-1 and TRBJ2-7, with 7 bases that match TRBD1. The CDR3 is 15 amino acids. CDR1 is MGHRA, CDR2 YSYEKL, per germline. Trimming cost V 3 bases and J 3 bases; bases outside gene matches: 8. CDR3 sequence reads: CASSHATTGVYEQYF. The CDR3 nucleotides are TGCGCCAGCAGCCACGCAACAACAGGGGTCTACGAGCAGTACTTC.

The chain carries TRBV9 and TRBJ1-2; 8 nucleotides agree with TRBD1. The CDR3 is 17 amino acids. J was trimmed by 6 bases and V by 0 bases; bases with no gene match: 13. Germline V CDR1 and CDR2: SGDLS, YYNGEE. CDR3 in amino acids: CASSVVAGGARRDGYTF. For the CDR3, the DNA is TGTGCCAGCAGCGTAGTGGCAGGGGGCGCACGTAGGGATGGCTACACCTTC.

J is TRBJ1-5 and V is TRBV6-5; D is uncertain. V was trimmed by 6 bases and J by 4 bases, leaving 10 bases between them. The CDR3 length is 13 residues. Germline-derived CDR1 and CDR2 are MNHEY and SVGAGI. The CDR3 loop reads CASSVERNQPQHF. The DNA for the CDR3 is TGTGCCAGCAGCGTTGAGAGAAATCAGCCCCAGCATTTT.

This chain uses TRBV19 with TRBJ2-7; weak D call: TRBD2 (6 bases). V lost 4 bases to trimming and J lost 3 bases, with 13 bases between them. The CDR3 has 14 amino acids. Germline V gives CDR1 LNHDA, CDR2 SQIVND (reference sequence). CDR3 sequence (DNA): TGTGCCAGTAGTAGGAGGAGGGATAGCTACGAGCAGTACTTC. It codes for CASSRRRDSYEQYF.

The chain is built from TRBV7-9 and TRBJ2-3, with TRBD1 matching 7 bases. V shed 5 bases, J shed 0 bases, and the junction held 11 bases outside the gene matches. The CDR3 has 17 amino acids. Germline loops: CDR1 SEHNR, CDR2 FQNEAQ (reference sequence). CDR3 amino acids: CASSAPQPGQSTDTQYF. Here the CDR3 DNA reads TGTGCCAGCAGCGCCCCTCAACCGGGACAGAGCACAGATACGCAGTATTTT.

This sequence joins TRBV9 and TRBJ2-3, with 8 bases aligning to TRBD2. The CDR3 sequence is 15 residues long. Per the germline V gene, CDR1 is SGDLS and CDR2 is YYNGEE. Unmatched junction bases numbered 8, after V lost 7 bases and J lost 1 base. DNA of the CDR3: TGTGCCAGCCACCGGGCAGCGGGAGGCACAGATACGCAGTATTTT. It specifies CASHRAAGGTDTQYF.

This chain connects TRBV7-2 to TRBJ2-7; 11 nucleotides match TRBD1. Germline CDR1 and CDR2: SGHTA and FQGNSA. The V and J ends lost 4 bases and 2 bases, in that order; junction bases with no gene match: 1. The CDR3 length is 14 residues. The CDR3 loop is CASSSDRGPYEQYF. In DNA, the CDR3 is TGTGCCAGCAGCTCGGACAGGGGGCCCTACGAGCAGTACTTC.

In this sample, this clone turned up a few times. V usage is TRBV28 and J usage is TRBJ2-3; TRBD2 agrees at 14 bases. The CDR3 contains 16 residues. V was pared by 5 bases and J by 6 bases, with 7 bases of the junction left unmatched. CDR1 is MDHEN, CDR2 SYDVKM, per germline. This chain's CDR3 is CASSTPGLAGVDTQYF. CDR3 bases: TGTGCCAGCAGTACTCCGGGACTAGCGGGAGTGGATACGCAGTATTTT.

The chain couples TRBV7-9 to TRBJ1-2; 8 nucleotides match TRBD1. Germline CDR1 is SEHNR and CDR2 is FQNEAQ (reference sequence). CDR3 size: 14 residues. Trimming cost V 5 bases and J 6 bases; bases outside gene matches: 8. The CDR3 region is CASSHARDRHGYTF. The CDR3 region has the DNA TGTGCCAGCAGCCACGCCCGGGACAGGCATGGCTACACCTTC.

The genes are TRBV24-1 and TRBJ2-6; the D is unclear. Trimming took off 6 bases at V and 0 bases at J, with 2 bases between the two ends. From germline, CDR1 is KGHDR and CDR2 SFDVKD. CDR3 length: 13 amino acids. The CDR3 sequence is CATSYSGANVLTF. The CDR3 DNA follows: TGTGCCACCAGTTACTCTGGGGCCAACGTCCTGACTTTC.

This sequence joins TRBV5-5 and TRBJ1-4; TRBD1 matches at 8 bases. Germline assignment: CDR1 SGHKS and CDR2 YYEKEE (reference sequence). The CDR3 is made up of 15 amino acids. V trimming: 5 bases; J trimming: 2 bases; junction bases outside the gene matches: 5. The CDR3 sequence is CASSYQGATNEKLFF. The CDR3 nucleotides are TGTGCCAGCAGTTACCAGGGGGCGACTAATGAAAAACTGTTTTTT.

The chain links TRBV25-1 to TRBJ1-2; maybe TRBD1 (5 bases). The CDR3 spans 16 residues. Germline V CDR1 and CDR2: MGHDK, SYGVNS. V lost 0 bases and J 2 bases, leaving 13 bases between the germline ends. CDR3 nucleotides: TGTGCCAGCAGTGAATATAAGGACAACCAGAACTATGGCTACACCTTC. Protein: CASSEYKDNQNYGYTF.

This clone was seen only once. The chain uses TRBV25-1 and TRBJ2-1, with a possible D match to TRBD1 (6 bases). The CDR3 runs 16 residues. Trimming pared 4 bases from V and 7 bases from J, leaving 20 bases between. Germline CDR1 and CDR2: MGHDK and SYGVNS. CDR3 sequence: CASSAQTVRGSNEQFF. DNA of the CDR3: TGTGCCAGCAGTGCCCAGACTGTCAGGGGCTCAAATGAGCAGTTCTTC.

V gene TRBV6-5 combines with J gene TRBJ1-3; 7 positions agree with TRBD1. V lost 5 bases to trimming and J lost 4 bases; unmatched junction nucleotides: 2. This CDR3 contains 13 residues. Germline V CDR1 and CDR2: MNHEY, SVGAGI. The CDR3: CASSTGEGNTIYF. Here the CDR3 DNA reads TGTGCCAGCAGTACAGGGGAAGGAAACACCATATATTTT.